This T cell receptor beta chain derives from a study of beta chain features in type 1 diabetes. The study reverse transcribed the entire isolated RNA, so it sequenced expressed TCRB transcripts. Using immunoSEQ multiplex PCR, the repertoire was profiled, and TCRdb retains in-frame clones only, with some absent. The sample records roughly 120,000 clones, about two fifths being singletons. CDR3 size: 16 residues. From germline, CDR1 is SGHDT and CDR2 YYEEEE. V shed 3 bases, J shed 4 bases, and the junction held 12 bases outside the gene matches. This clone was counted a few times. The clonotype comes from a woman aged 18-29 years in good health. The chain uses TRBV5-6 and TRBJ1-1; 7 positions match TRBD1. What was sequenced was stem cell memory CD4+ T cells from blood. CDR3 residues: CASSSPFADRATEAFF. DNA of the CDR3: TGTGCCAGCAGCTCCCCATTCGCAGACAGGGCCACTGAAGCTTTCTTT.